This T cell receptor beta chain was sequenced for a study of blood T cell repertoires in COVID-19. This CDR3 is 12 amino acids long. CDR1 is GTSNPN and CDR2 is SVGIG in the germline V gene (reference sequence). V shed 4 bases and J shed 2 bases, with 7 bases lying between them. In the authors' workflow: By means of reference gene primer amplification, nucleated cell counts were estimated. Clones were sequenced by immunoSEQ multiplex PCR, and TCRdb holds only the in-frame ones, with some missing. V and J calls and clone size come straight from that table; D and trimming were deduced from the DNA. The table shows roughly 65,000 clones, with about 86% occurring only once.

The chain couples TRBV30 to TRBJ2-3; D might be TRBD2 (5 bases). The specimen sequenced was peripheral blood. The receptor comes from a man between 45 and 60 years old with acute or convalescent COVID-19. CDR3 residues: CAWNRDTDTQYF. In DNA form, the CDR3 reads TGTGCCTGGAATCGGGACACAGATACGCAGTATTTT.